The 32 T cell receptor beta chains presented below share a single source sample, sequenced in a study of vaccination and CD4 T cells after COVID-19. For these receptors, no antigen is known. Oncomine TCR Beta short-read sequencing was applied to DNA from cultured CD4+ T cells. MiXCR was run by TCRdb on the PCR reads, yielding one entry per CDR3 protein. The sample holds approximately 10,000 distinct CDR3 sequences, approximately 59% seen once. The treatment: roughly ten-day PBMC culture with coronavirus spike peptide pools or control peptides (ViraFEST assay). The sequenced sample was CD4+ T cells from blood, cultured in vitro. All receptors derive from a human donor who had recovered from COVID-19.

The chain has TRBV11-3 and TRBJ2-7, with a weak D call TRBD1 (5 bases). Germline lookup yields CDR1 SGHNT and CDR2 YENEEA. The CDR3 has 16 amino acids. Trimming shortened V by 1 base and J by 0 bases, and 13 bases separated the two germline ends. The CDR3 reads CASSLVDRFSSYEQYF. DNA of the CDR3: TGTGCCAGCAGCTTAGTTGACAGATTCAGCTCCTACGAGCAGTACTTC.

The chain joins TRBV19 to TRBJ1-4, with D tentatively TRBD1 (5 bases). The CDR3 is 15 amino acids. The germline CDR1 and CDR2 sequences are LNHDA and SQIVND (reference sequence). Trimming took off 5 bases at V and 5 bases at J, with 15 bases between the two ends. CDR3: CASSYRRGENEKLFF. CDR3 coding DNA: TGTGCCAGTAGTTACCGACGGGGGGAAAATGAAAAACTGTTTTTT.

The chain is built from TRBV7-9 and TRBJ2-2; D uncertain. This CDR3 has 13 amino acids. The V gene's germline CDR1 is SEHNR and CDR2 FQNEAQ (reference sequence). V dropped 5 bases and J dropped 2 bases, with 6 bases sitting between them. CDR3 coding DNA: TGTGCCAGCAGCAGCAGAAACACCGGGGAGCTGTTTTTT. It codes for CASSSRNTGELFF.

The chain links TRBV6-5 to TRBJ2-7, with a possible D match to TRBD2 (6 bases). CDR3 length: 17 residues. The germline V gene has CDR1 MNHEY and CDR2 SVGAGI. Trimming cost V 1 base and J 0 bases, with 16 bases left between them. The CDR3 DNA is TGTGCCAGCAGTTACTTCCTGGGGGGAGCGGCCTCCTACGAGCAGTACTTC. This translates into CASSYFLGGAASYEQYF.

The V call is TRBV7-9, the J call TRBJ2-7, with TRBD1 matching 12 bases. CDR3 length: 15 residues. With V trimmed by 0 bases and J by 7 bases, 4 bases remained unmatched. CDR1 and CDR2 from the germline V gene are SEHNR and FQNEAQ (reference sequence). CDR3 residues: CASSLAGQGAGEQYF. CDR3 sequence (DNA): TGTGCCAGCAGCTTAGCGGGACAGGGGGCGGGGGAGCAGTACTTC.

This sequence joins TRBV11-2 and TRBJ1-1; D not certain. Germline assignment: CDR1 SGHAT and CDR2 FQNNGV. V gave up 0 bases and J gave up 1 base, with 9 bases separating them. The CDR3 has 15 residues. The CDR3 spells CASSLEGTGNTEAFF. CDR3 DNA sequence: TGTGCCAGCAGCTTAGAAGGAACGGGGAACACTGAAGCTTTCTTT. Using reference TRBV11-2 and TRBJ1-1 for the parts outside the CDR3, the full variable domain is EAGVAQSPRYKIIEKRQSVAFWCNPISGHATLYWYQQILGQGPKLLIQFQNNGVVDDSQLPKDRFSAERLKGVDSTLKIQPAKLEDSAVYLCASSLEGTGNTEAFFGQGTRLTVV.

The V gene is TRBV27, the J gene TRBJ1-2, with D tentatively TRBD1 (6 bases). V lost 7 bases, J lost 7 bases, and 22 bases lay in between. This CDR3 is 15 amino acids long. Germline V gene sequence: CDR1 MNHEY, CDR2 SMNVEV (reference sequence). This CDR3 is CASTASPQGIRGYTF. The CDR3 coding sequence is TGTGCCAGCACCGCCTCCCCACAGGGAATTCGTGGCTACACCTTC.

This clonotype was seen only once. The V and J genes are TRBV28 and TRBJ1-2; maybe TRBD1 (6 bases). The length of the CDR3 is 12 residues. Germline V gene data show CDR1 as MDHEN and CDR2 as SYDVKM. V gave up 7 bases and J gave up 11 bases, with 17 bases separating them. CDR3 nucleotides: TGTGCCAGCACCTGGGGGACAAGTCTATACACCTTC. Protein: CASTWGTSLYTF.

This clonotype was picked up a small number of times. The junction shows a germline mismatch at one end, possibly a read error. The V call is TRBV20-1, the J call TRBJ2-3; D perhaps matches TRBD2 (6 bases). CDR3 length: 16 amino acids. Germline V gene sequence: CDR1 DFQATT, CDR2 SNEGSKA (reference sequence). CDR3 protein: CSAGDGIAANTDTQYF. The CDR3 nucleotides are TGCAGTGCTGGAGACGGTATAGCGGCAAACACAGATACGCAGTATTTT.

The J gene is TRBJ2-2, the V gene TRBV11-2; the D call may be TRBD1 or TRBD2 (5 bases each). Trimming pared 1 base from V and 5 bases from J, leaving 11 bases between. In germline, CDR1 is SGHAT, CDR2 FQNNGV. CDR3 length equals 15 residues. CDR3 nucleotides: TGTGCCAGCAGCTTAGGAGGGGCCGGTACCGGGGAGCTGTTTTTT. This translates into CASSLGGAGTGELFF.

The chain couples TRBV24-1 to TRBJ2-3; no firm D call. V lost 5 bases to trimming and J lost 3 bases, with 8 bases between them. Per germline, CDR1 KGHDR and CDR2 SFDVKD. CDR3 length: 13 amino acids. The DNA for the CDR3 is TGTGCCACCAGTGCCCAGGCTACAGATACGCAGTATTTT. It yields the protein CATSAQATDTQYF.

CDR3 in amino acids: CASSLTAPPGGAAYEQYF. CDR3 DNA sequence: TGTGCCAGCAGCCTAACGGCCCCCCCTGGGGGGGCAGCCTACGAGCAGTACTTC. This chain joins TRBV7-2 and TRBJ2-7; D might be TRBD2 (7 bases). The V end was cut by 5 bases, the J end by 2 bases, with 25 bases between. The CDR3 contains 18 residues. The germline gives CDR1 SGHTA, CDR2 FQGNSA.

The chain has TRBV7-9 and TRBJ1-1; D uncertain. The germline V and J ends were trimmed by 5 bases and 3 bases, with 13 bases remaining between them. The CDR3 is 14 amino acids. Looked up from germline, CDR1 is SEHNR and CDR2 is FQNEAQ (reference sequence). The CDR3 DNA is TGTGCCAGCAGCCCCGGTGAGAGCTACACTGAAGCTTTCTTT. This translates into CASSPGESYTEAFF.

This clonotype was detected a few times. CDR3 amino acids: CASSYRAGGNNEQFF. CDR3 DNA: TGTGCCAGCAGTTACAGGGCAGGGGGGAACAATGAGCAGTTCTTC. The chain carries TRBV6-5 and TRBJ2-1; tentatively, D is TRBD1 (7 bases). Per the germline V gene, CDR1 is MNHEY and CDR2 is SVGAGI. V lost 2 bases and J 5 bases, leaving 13 bases between the germline ends. The CDR3 has 15 amino acids.

The V and J genes are TRBV7-2 and TRBJ1-2; D is unresolved. The length of the CDR3 is 13 residues. V was pared by 2 bases and J by 7 bases, with 11 bases between. The germline V gene encodes CDR1 SGHTA and CDR2 FQGNSA. Written as DNA, the CDR3 is TGTGCCAGCAGCTTAACGGCCGCGTTTGGCTACACCTTC. This sequence encodes CASSLTAAFGYTF.

The chain joins TRBV19 to TRBJ2-3, with TRBD2 matching over 11 bases. V was pared by 3 bases and J by 0 bases, with 11 bases of the junction left unmatched. CDR3 size: 19 residues. From germline, CDR1 is LNHDA and CDR2 SQIVND (reference sequence). The CDR3 protein is CASSMFSSTSGKSTDTQYF. The CDR3 DNA sequence: TGTGCCAGTAGTATGTTCTCGTCGACTAGCGGGAAGAGCACAGATACGCAGTATTTT.

The chain couples TRBV7-3 to TRBJ2-5, with 9 bases identical to TRBD2. Germline CDR1 reads SGHTA; CDR2 reads FQGTGA. The J segment lost 4 bases and the V segment lost 4 bases, leaving 10 bases of the junction unmatched. The CDR3 runs 16 residues. The CDR3 bases are TGTGCCAGCAGCTCCAGCGGGAGGACCGCCATAGAGACCCAGTACTTC. It translates to CASSSSGRTAIETQYF.

The chain carries TRBV20-1 and TRBJ1-1; maybe TRBD1 (6 bases). Germline V gene sequence: CDR1 DFQATT, CDR2 SNEGSKA (reference sequence). This CDR3 is built from 14 residues. V dropped 5 bases and J dropped 5 bases, with 18 bases sitting between them. The DNA of the CDR3 is TGCAGTGCTCCCCTGGGGGGCTTAGGGACTGAAGCTTTCTTT. Residues: CSAPLGGLGTEAFF.

The chain is built from TRBV6-1 and TRBJ1-6; unclear D gene. V was cut by 3 bases and J by 10 bases, with 16 bases left in between. Germline CDR1 reads MNHNS; CDR2 reads SASEGT. This CDR3 comprises 15 residues. CDR3 nucleotide sequence: TGTGCCAGCAGTGAGGGCCCTTCAAAAAACTCACCCCTCCACTTT. It codes for CASSEGPSKNSPLHF.

This clonotype came up a few times. V gene TRBV6-1 combines with J gene TRBJ2-3; D not certain. Looked up from germline, CDR1 is MNHNS and CDR2 is SASEGT. CDR3 length equals 14 residues. V lost 4 bases, J lost 2 bases, and 10 bases lay in between. The CDR3 spells CASSGGRDTDTQYF. The CDR3 bases are TGTGCCAGCAGTGGGGGAAGGGACACAGATACGCAGTATTTT.

V is TRBV29-1 and J is TRBJ2-5; 7 positions agree with TRBD1. V lost 4 bases, J lost 1 base, and 0 bases stayed unmatched. The CDR3 totals 12 residues. CDR1 is SQVTM, CDR2 ANQGSEA, per germline. The CDR3 protein is CSVGQGQETQYF. The CDR3 DNA reads as TGCAGCGTTGGACAGGGCCAAGAGACCCAGTACTTC.

The V call is TRBV27, the J call TRBJ2-3, with a possible D match to TRBD1 (6 bases). Trimming removed 0 bases from V and 3 bases from J, with 13 bases in between. Germline lookup yields CDR1 MNHEY and CDR2 SMNVEV (reference sequence). The CDR3 extends over 16 amino acids. DNA for the CDR3: TGTGCCAGCAGTTTATCGGGGGCAGCCGGGACAGATACGCAGTATTTT. It translates to CASSLSGAAGTDTQYF.

This sequence joins TRBV28 and TRBJ2-5; tentatively, D is TRBD1 (7 bases). The germline CDR1 and CDR2 sequences are MDHEN and SYDVKM. The length of the CDR3 is 14 residues. Between the trimmed V and J ends, which lost 2 bases and 6 bases, there was a span of 13 bases. CDR3 nucleotide sequence: TGTGCCAGCAGTTTAATCTCAGGGGGGAAGACCCAGTACTTC. This encodes CASSLISGGKTQYF.

This clonotype came up a few times. The V gene is TRBV6-1, the J gene TRBJ1-5; D ambiguous. Trimming cost V 5 bases and J 2 bases, with 16 bases left between them. The CDR3 covers 16 residues. CDR1 is MNHNS and CDR2 is SASEGT in the germline V gene. The CDR3 DNA reads TGTGCCAGCAGTCCCCACGGGGTTTCTGGCAATCAGCCCCAGCATTTT. Translated, it gives CASSPHGVSGNQPQHF.

This clonotype was observed a few times. This chain joins TRBV15 and TRBJ1-6, with 8 bases that match TRBD1. The V gene's germline CDR1 is LNHNV and CDR2 YYDKDF (reference sequence). The V gene end was trimmed by 4 bases and the J gene end by 12 bases; junction bases not matched to a gene: 11. The length of the CDR3 is 15 residues. The DNA of the CDR3 is TGTGCCACCAGCACTGCTCGGGACAGGTCTCGACCCCTCCACTTT. Its protein product is CATSTARDRSRPLHF.

The chain recombines TRBV20-1 with TRBJ1-4; D ambiguous. V lost 8 bases, J lost 5 bases, and 15 bases lay in between. The CDR3 length is 13 residues. Looked up from germline, CDR1 is DFQATT and CDR2 is SNEGSKA (reference sequence). The CDR3 spells CSLPGRANEKLFF. In nucleotides, the CDR3 is TGCAGTCTCCCCGGGAGAGCGAATGAAAAACTGTTTTTT.

This chain links TRBV20-1 with TRBJ2-1, with D unresolved. Trimming cost V 3 bases and J 5 bases, with 8 bases left between them. Germline V gene lookup returns CDR1 DFQATT and CDR2 SNEGSKA (reference sequence). The CDR3 extends over 12 amino acids. The CDR3 bases are TGCAGTGCTAGCGGCTTAGACAATGAGCAGTTCTTC. Its translation is CSASGLDNEQFF.

V is TRBV2 and J is TRBJ1-1, with 7 bases aligning to TRBD1. Germline V lookup: CDR1 SNHLY, CDR2 FYNNEI. After removal of 8 bases from V and 2 bases from J, the junction contained 8 bases not matched to a gene. This CDR3 is built from 14 residues. The CDR3 DNA is TGTGCCAGCTTTTTAGCAGGGGGTAACACTGAAGCTTTCTTT. Its protein product is CASFLAGGNTEAFF.

The V and J genes are TRBV4-1 and TRBJ2-3, with D perhaps TRBD1 (5 bases). Trimming took 6 bases from V and 3 from J, leaving 16 bases between them. The length of the CDR3 is 15 residues. Germline-derived CDR1 and CDR2 are MGHRA and YSYEKL. The CDR3 region is CASRNRFPSTDTQYF. The DNA of the CDR3 is TGCGCCAGCAGGAACAGGTTTCCGTCGACAGATACGCAGTATTTT.

The CDR3 spells CAISESIQGSEPQHF. CDR3 in DNA: TGTGCCATCAGTGAGTCGATACAGGGCAGTGAGCCCCAGCATTTT. The J gene is TRBJ1-5, the V gene TRBV10-3, with TRBD1 as a possible D gene (6 bases). V lost 0 bases and J lost 8, with 14 bases in between. Germline V gene sequence: CDR1 ENHRY, CDR2 SYGVKD. This CDR3 spans 15 amino acids.

V is TRBV20-1 and J is TRBJ2-7, with D perhaps matching TRBD1 (5 bases). Germline V gives CDR1 DFQATT, CDR2 SNEGSKA (reference sequence). This CDR3 has 16 residues. The germline V and J ends were trimmed by 1 base and 2 bases, with 18 bases remaining between them. The CDR3 coding sequence is TGCAGTGCTAGAGTAATGGACACTCAAACCGCCTACGAGCAGTACTTC. Translated, it gives CSARVMDTQTAYEQYF.

The V gene is TRBV20-1, the J gene TRBJ2-5; possible D gene TRBD1, 6 bases. Germline values: CDR1 DFQATT, CDR2 SNEGSKA (reference sequence). Trimming took 5 bases from V and 5 from J, leaving 12 bases between them. There are 12 residues in the CDR3. CDR3 region: CSADGGGETQYF. The CDR3 nucleotides are TGCAGTGCTGATGGGGGCGGGGAGACCCAGTACTTC.